Each of the 25 T cell receptor beta chains below was sequenced from the same sample in a study of blood T cell repertoires in COVID-19 (dated by TCRdb to between 2020 and 2021). The receptor library was made with the immunoSEQ multiplex PCR assay. TCRdb re-hosts the immuneACCESS table, in-frame sequences only. Its copies lack some clones; in the studies checked, an unresolved V gene accounts for under half of them, and the cause for the rest is not known. Recorded for this sample are about 60,000 clones; about 88% of them occurred a single time. Approximately 17% of the sample rests with the top ten. The material sequenced was peripheral blood. The receptors here all came from a man aged 70-80 years with active COVID-19.

This clone was recorded only once. V and J are TRBV7-8 and TRBJ1-3; tentative D call: TRBD1 (5 bases). CDR1 and CDR2 (germline): SGHVS, FQNEAQ. This CDR3 contains 19 residues. The V end was cut by 0 bases, the J end by 0 bases, with 18 bases between. CDR3 amino acids: CASSLADRTTINSGNTIYF. The CDR3 nucleotides are TGTGCCAGCAGCTTAGCCGACAGAACTACCATTAACTCTGGAAACACCATATATTTT.

The V call is TRBV29-1, the J call TRBJ2-2; no reliable D call. The V gene lost 2 bases and the J gene lost 5 bases, with 6 bases spanning the gap. Germline V CDR1 and CDR2: SQVTM, ANQGSEA. This CDR3 comprises 12 residues. CDR3 region: CSVEQATGELFF. DNA for the CDR3: TGCAGCGTTGAACAAGCGACCGGGGAGCTGTTTTTT.

The chain has TRBV5-8 and TRBJ1-5; TRBD1 is a possible D gene (5 bases). The CDR3 runs 15 residues. Germline CDR1 is SGHTS and CDR2 is YDEGEE. The V and J ends lost 0 bases and 1 base respectively, with 8 bases between them. The CDR3 here is CASSLAAGSNQPQHF. The CDR3 DNA reads as TGTGCCAGCAGCTTGGCGGCAGGGAGCAATCAGCCCCAGCATTTT. The full variable domain, in which reference TRBV5-8 and TRBJ1-5 provide the parts outside the CDR3, is EAGVTQSPTHLIKTRGQQATLRCSPISGHTSVYWYQQALGLGLQFLLWYDEGEERNRGNFPPRFSGRQFPNYSSELNVNALELEDSALYLCASSLAAGSNQPQHFGDGTRLSIL.

Only one count was recorded for this clone. The V gene is TRBV7-3, the J gene TRBJ1-2; D is ambiguous. Germline V gene sequence: CDR1 SGHTA, CDR2 FQGTGA. V lost 5 bases, J lost 0 bases, and 13 bases lay in between. The CDR3 consists of 15 residues. The CDR3 loop reads CASSPADGANYGYTF. The DNA of the CDR3 is TGTGCCAGCAGCCCGGCCGACGGAGCTAACTATGGCTACACCTTC. Filled out from reference TRBV7-3 and TRBJ1-2, the complete variable domain reads GAGVSQTPSNKVTEKGKYVELRCDPISGHTALYWYRQSLGQGPEFLIYFQGTGAADDSGLPNDRFFAVRPEGSVSTLKIQRTERGDSAVYLCASSPADGANYGYTFGSGTRLTVV.

This clone has only one observation. The gene calls are TRBV7-8 and TRBJ2-7; 8 bases map to TRBD1. Trimming at V came to 5 bases and at J to 4 bases, leaving 4 bases not matched to a gene. This CDR3 is built from 13 residues. CDR1 is SGHVS, CDR2 FQNEAQ, per germline. The CDR3 here is CASSEDRVYEQYF. In DNA, the CDR3 is TGTGCCAGCAGCGAGGACAGGGTTTACGAGCAGTACTTC.

The chain links TRBV2 to TRBJ2-1, with TRBD2 matching over 10 bases. V trimming: 7 bases; J trimming: 4 bases; junction bases outside the gene matches: 7. The CDR3 runs 15 residues. The germline CDR1 and CDR2 sequences are SNHLY and FYNNEI. This chain's CDR3 is CASKKAGLAYNEQFF. In DNA, the CDR3 is TGTGCCAGCAAAAAAGCGGGACTAGCGTACAATGAGCAGTTCTTC. The whole variable domain, remainder taken from reference TRBV2 and TRBJ2-1, is EPEVTQTPSHQVTQMGQEVILRCVPISNHLYFYWYRQILGQKVEFLVSFYNNEISEKSEIFDDQFSVERPDGSNFTLKIRSTKLEDSAMYFCASKKAGLAYNEQFFGPGTRLTVL.

This chain uses TRBV10-3 with TRBJ2-3; 10 positions agree with TRBD1. The CDR3 contains 15 residues. CDR1 is ENHRY, CDR2 SYGVKD, per germline. V trimming: 4 bases; J trimming: 1 base; junction bases outside the gene matches: 2. CDR3 protein: CAISGGQGGTDTQYF. Here the CDR3 DNA reads TGTGCCATCAGTGGAGGACAGGGGGGCACAGATACGCAGTATTTT.

The chain couples TRBV14 to TRBJ2-7; 8 positions agree with TRBD2. After removal of 3 bases from V and 5 bases from J, the junction contained 9 bases not matched to a gene. The CDR3 runs 15 residues. Germline CDR1 is SGHDN and CDR2 is FVKESK. The CDR3 nucleotides read TGTGCCAGCAGCCAGTTTCCGGGACTAGGGGACGAGCAGTACTTC. Translating gives CASSQFPGLGDEQYF.

The chain's CDR3 is CASSRKDRGTVWHF. CDR3 in DNA: TGTGCCAGCAGTCGAAAGGACAGGGGGACTGTTTGGCATTTT. V gene TRBV6-5 combines with J gene TRBJ1-5; 10 bases align to TRBD1. Per germline, CDR1 MNHEY and CDR2 SVGAGI. This CDR3 has 14 amino acids. The junction had 13 bases not matched to a gene; V was cut back by 5 bases and J by 15 bases.

This clone was picked up one time. The chain employs TRBV5-5 and TRBJ1-2, with a possible D match to TRBD1 (5 bases). The CDR3 is 15 amino acids. V lost 6 bases and J lost 3, with 18 bases in between. CDR1 and CDR2 from the germline V gene are SGHKS and YYEKEE (reference sequence). The CDR3 DNA reads as TGTGCCAGCAACTCATTCAAACAGACAGACTATGGCTACACCTTC. Protein product: CASNSFKQTDYGYTF.

This rearrangement joins TRBV6-2 or TRBV6-3 to TRBJ2-1; a possible D gene is TRBD1 (5 bases). This CDR3 contains 13 residues. CDR1 and CDR2 from the germline V gene are MNHEY and SVGEGT. V was clipped by 0 bases and J by 8 bases, with 8 bases between them. CDR3: CASSYSAGYEQFF. CDR3 DNA: TGTGCCAGCAGTTACTCGGCAGGGTATGAGCAGTTCTTC.

This clone was detected once. V is TRBV19 and J is TRBJ2-5; 8 bases fit TRBD1. V lost 4 bases and J lost 4; bases outside the gene matches: 8. Germline CDR1 and CDR2: LNHDA and SQIVND (reference sequence). The CDR3 loop spans 15 amino acids. This CDR3 reads CASSRTGRLGETQYF. The CDR3 DNA reads TGTGCCAGTAGTAGGACAGGGAGGTTAGGAGAGACCCAGTACTTC.

The V and J genes are TRBV10-3 and TRBJ2-2; D is possibly TRBD1 (6 bases). V lost 0 bases to trimming and J lost 4 bases, with 6 bases between them. Germline V lookup: CDR1 ENHRY, CDR2 SYGVKD. The CDR3 runs 14 residues. The CDR3 DNA reads as TGTGCCATCAGTGAGTCACAGGGCACCGGGGAGCTGTTTTTT. This gives the protein CAISESQGTGELFF.

The rearrangement links TRBV30 to TRBJ1-3; D is possibly TRBD1 (6 bases). In germline, CDR1 is GTSNPN, CDR2 SVGIG (reference sequence). The CDR3 spans 14 residues. The germline V and J ends were trimmed by 3 bases and 1 base, with 10 bases remaining between them. CDR3 in DNA: TGTGCCTGGAGCGAAGACAGGTCTGGAAACACCATATATTTT. This gives the protein CAWSEDRSGNTIYF.

This clone was counted only a few times. The chain employs TRBV15 and TRBJ2-7, with D possibly being TRBD1 (5 bases). The CDR3 contains 13 residues. CDR1 is LNHNV and CDR2 is YYDKDF in the germline V gene (reference sequence). With 1 base removed from V and 3 bases from J, the gap between germline ends came to 7 bases. The CDR3 region is CATSRVRGYEQYF. The CDR3 DNA reads TGTGCCACCAGCAGAGTTAGGGGCTACGAGCAGTACTTC.

This chain joins TRBV30 and TRBJ2-7; a weak D match, TRBD2 (5 bases). This CDR3 is 12 amino acids long. V shed 3 bases and J shed 0 bases, with 6 bases lying between them. CDR1 and CDR2 from the germline V gene are GTSNPN and SVGIG (reference sequence). CDR3 DNA: TGTGCCTGGAGGCGGGCCTCCTACGAGCAGTACTTC. Its translation: CAWRRASYEQYF.

The J gene is TRBJ2-2, the V gene TRBV5-4, with TRBD2 identical over 14 bases. CDR3 size: 17 residues. J lost 5 bases, V lost 3 bases, and 6 bases had no gene match. Germline-derived CDR1 and CDR2 are SGHNT and YYREEE (reference sequence). The CDR3 DNA sequence: TGTGCCAGCAGCTCCCCGGGACTAGCGGGAGAGACCGGGGAGCTGTTTTTT. Its translation: CASSSPGLAGETGELFF.

This clone has only one observation. The chain recombines TRBV5-6 with TRBJ2-3; the match to TRBD2 covers 9 bases. V lost 3 bases, J lost 6 bases, and 11 bases stayed unmatched. Germline V CDR1 and CDR2: SGHDT, YYEEEE. This CDR3 contains 16 residues. The CDR3 region is CASSSFGLARGDTQYF. The CDR3 DNA reads as TGTGCCAGCAGCTCTTTCGGACTAGCGAGAGGGGATACGCAGTATTTT.

The V gene is TRBV9, the J gene TRBJ2-3, with 10 bases fitting TRBD2. CDR1 and CDR2 (germline): SGDLS, YYNGEE. The CDR3 runs to 18 residues. Unmatched junction bases numbered 11, after V lost 4 bases and J lost 0 bases. The CDR3 coding sequence is TGTGCCAGCAGCCCCAGGACTAGCGGCATTCCTAGCACAGATACGCAGTATTTT. Protein product: CASSPRTSGIPSTDTQYF.

The V call is TRBV7-9, the J call TRBJ1-2; no definite D call. The V gene's germline CDR1 is SEHNR and CDR2 FQNEAQ (reference sequence). V lost 6 bases and J 8 bases, leaving 13 bases between the germline ends. This CDR3 is built from 12 residues. The CDR3, as DNA: TGTGCCAGCAGTCTGAACAGAGAAGGCTACACCTTC. Amino acids: CASSLNREGYTF.

The chain joins TRBV3-1 (or the pseudogene TRBV3-2) to TRBJ1-1, with D maybe TRBD1 (6 bases). The V gene lost 2 bases and the J gene lost 4 bases, with 11 bases spanning the gap. This CDR3 is built from 14 residues. Germline loops: CDR1 LGHDT, CDR2 YNNKEL (reference sequence). CDR3 in amino acids: CASSQQGMGTEAFF. The DNA of the CDR3 is TGTGCCAGCAGCCAACAGGGGATGGGCACTGAAGCTTTCTTT.

This chain links TRBV9 with TRBJ2-7; the D is unclear. The ends were cut back, 0 bases at V and 1 base at J, with 5 bases in the middle. Germline-derived CDR1 and CDR2 are SGDLS and YYNGEE. This CDR3 contains 13 residues. CDR3 DNA sequence: TGTGCCAGCAGCGTAGAAGCGTCCTACGAGCAGTACTTC. Its translation is CASSVEASYEQYF. Full variable domain (outside the CDR3, taken from reference TRBV9 and TRBJ2-7): DSGVTQTPKHLITATGQRVTLRCSPRSGDLSVYWYQQSLDQGLQFLIQYYNGEERAKGNILERFSAQQFPDLHSELNLSSLELGDSALYFCASSVEASYEQYFGPGTRLTVT.

Here the CDR3 reads CASTRRENSPLHF. CDR3 DNA: TGTGCCAGTACGAGGCGGGAAAATTCACCCCTCCACTTT. The chain employs TRBV19 and TRBJ1-6; D is unclear. CDR1 and CDR2 from the germline V gene are LNHDA and SQIVND (reference sequence). The CDR3 length is 13 residues. Trimming took 7 bases from V and 7 from J, leaving 11 bases between them.

This clone occurred a few times. The V and J genes are TRBV9 and TRBJ2-7; 10 bases fit TRBD1. CDR3 length equals 15 residues. V dropped 2 bases and J dropped 5; count of bases not matched to a gene: 7. Germline assignment: CDR1 SGDLS and CDR2 YYNGEE. CDR3 in amino acids: CASSVDRGSFDEQYF. In DNA form, the CDR3 reads TGTGCCAGCAGCGTGGACAGGGGGAGTTTCGACGAGCAGTACTTC.

The chain uses TRBV11-2 and TRBJ2-3, with 8 bases matching TRBD2. V was pared by 5 bases and J by 4 bases, with 5 bases of the junction left unmatched. CDR1 SGHAT and CDR2 FQNNGV come from the germline V gene. The length of the CDR3 is 14 residues. The CDR3, as DNA: TGTGCCAGCAGCCCGGGACTAGTCGCAGATACGCAGTATTTT. This gives the protein CASSPGLVADTQYF.